Following are 27 T cell receptor beta chains from one sample sequenced in a study of response to subunit inactivated influenza vaccine. Each CDR3 protein gets one entry after TCRdb re-called the RT-PCR reads with MiXCR. Here the sample spans roughly 700,000 distinct CDR3 sequences, approximately 14% being singletons. This specimen was PBMCs from blood, taken around 14 days before vaccination. All receptors derive from a man between 45 and 60 years old who received an inactivated influenza vaccine.

This clonotype came up a few times. The CDR3: CASSLAMKNTIYF. CDR3 coding DNA: TGTGCCAGCAGCTTAGCCATGAAGAACACCATATATTTT. The chain joins TRBV7-9 to TRBJ1-3, with unresolved D. V lost 0 bases and J 7 bases, leaving 7 bases between the germline ends. This CDR3 comprises 13 residues. Germline V CDR1 and CDR2: SEHNR, FQNEAQ (reference sequence).

This clonotype was seen a handful of times. This chain connects TRBV12-3 or TRBV12-4 to TRBJ2-3; TRBD1 matches 7 bases. CDR3 length: 16 residues. The J segment lost 3 bases and the V segment lost 0 bases, leaving 6 bases of the junction unmatched. CDR3 sequence: CASSLALGTATDTQYF. CDR3 nucleotide sequence: TGTGCCAGCAGTTTAGCGCTAGGGACAGCTACAGATACGCAGTATTTT.

This clonotype was detected a few times. The rearrangement links TRBV3-1 to TRBJ2-1; 10 nucleotides line up with TRBD2. V lost 3 bases, J lost 0 bases, and 8 bases stayed unmatched. The CDR3 length is 18 residues. Germline V gene sequence: CDR1 LGHDT, CDR2 YNNKEL (reference sequence). CDR3 nucleotide sequence: TGTGCCAGCAGCCATCGGTGGATAGCGGGAGGCTCCTACAATGAGCAGTTCTTC. Protein: CASSHRWIAGGSYNEQFF.

The chain employs TRBV7-8 and TRBJ2-1, with D maybe TRBD1 (6 bases). The CDR3 loop spans 16 amino acids. Trimming took off 1 base at V and 5 bases at J, with 15 bases between the two ends. Germline V CDR1 and CDR2: SGHVS, FQNEAQ. CDR3: CASSLGFGRGNNEQFF. The CDR3, as DNA: TGTGCCAGCAGCTTAGGGTTCGGCAGGGGCAACAATGAGCAGTTCTTC.

This clonotype was counted between two and nine times. This rearrangement joins TRBV28 to TRBJ2-4; D is perhaps TRBD1 (5 bases). V was clipped by 2 bases and J by 5 bases, with 16 bases between them. This CDR3 has 16 residues. The germline V gene has CDR1 MDHEN and CDR2 SYDVKM. CDR3 residues: CASSLRFYRSQNIQYF. CDR3 in DNA: TGTGCCAGCAGTTTAAGGTTTTACAGGTCTCAAAACATTCAGTACTTC.

This chain uses TRBV28 with TRBJ1-2, with TRBD1 identical over 7 bases. V shed 2 bases and J 10 bases; nucleotides not matched to a gene: 7. Germline CDR1 MDHEN, CDR2 SYDVKM. The CDR3 runs 13 residues. CDR3 bases: TGTGCCAGCAGTTTAGGGACAGAGCTCTACTACACCTTC. Residues: CASSLGTELYYTF.

The chain joins TRBV19 to TRBJ2-7, with TRBD1 as a possible D gene (6 bases). V was trimmed by 4 bases and J by 2 bases, leaving 15 bases between them. CDR3 length: 15 amino acids. Per germline, CDR1 LNHDA and CDR2 SQIVND (reference sequence). The CDR3 region has the DNA TGTGCCAGTAGTAACGACAGGAGACCACCCTACGAGCAGTACTTC. Its protein is CASSNDRRPPYEQYF.

V usage is TRBV20-1 and J usage is TRBJ2-7; the D gene is possibly TRBD1 (5 bases). This CDR3 contains 11 residues. From germline, CDR1 is DFQATT and CDR2 SNEGSKA (reference sequence). Trimming removed 3 bases from V and 7 bases from J, with 10 bases in between. This CDR3 is CSASRDSEQYF. The CDR3 DNA is TGCAGTGCTAGTAGAGACAGTGAGCAGTACTTC.

This clonotype showed up just a few times. This chain connects TRBV14 to TRBJ2-1, with D perhaps given as TRBD1 or TRBD2 (6 bases each). CDR1 is SGHDN, CDR2 FVKESK, per germline. Trimming removed 0 bases from V and 12 bases from J, with 12 bases in between. The CDR3 extends over 13 amino acids. The CDR3 DNA reads as TGTGCCAGCAGCCAAGATTTGGGGGGCAGGCAGTTCTTC. Protein: CASSQDLGGRQFF.

This clonotype has a handful of counts. The rearrangement links TRBV2 to TRBJ2-1; TRBD2 aligns across 8 bases. This CDR3 contains 14 residues. With V trimmed by 10 bases and J by 7 bases, 12 bases remained unmatched. Per germline, CDR1 SNHLY and CDR2 FYNNEI. The DNA for the CDR3 is TGTGCCACCTCACTGGCGGGGGGCTTAAATGAGCAGTTCTTC. It is translated as CATSLAGGLNEQFF.

This clonotype was seen only a few times. J is TRBJ1-4 and V is TRBV20-1, with 8 bases identical to TRBD1. V lost 5 bases, J lost 3 bases, and 2 bases stayed unmatched. CDR1 DFQATT and CDR2 SNEGSKA come from the germline V gene (reference sequence). The CDR3 has 13 residues. The CDR3 DNA follows: TGCAGTGCTGAGGACAGGGCTAATGAAAAACTGTTTTTT. Amino acids: CSAEDRANEKLFF.

This clonotype showed up just a few times. This chain uses TRBV6-5 with TRBJ1-5; TRBD1 matches at 7 bases. Trimming removed 5 bases from V and 0 bases from J; junction bases left unmatched: 4. This CDR3 has 15 amino acids. Germline V gene data show CDR1 as MNHEY and CDR2 as SVGAGI. As DNA, the CDR3 is TGTGCCAGCAGTAACCGACAGGGTAGCAATCAGCCCCAGCATTTT. Amino acid sequence: CASSNRQGSNQPQHF.

A few counts support this clonotype. J is TRBJ2-6 and V is TRBV6-2 or TRBV6-3; no clear D gene. V was shortened by 2 bases and J by 0 bases, with 17 bases between the two germline ends. Per the germline V gene, CDR1 is MNHEY and CDR2 is SVGEGT. The CDR3 contains 19 residues. The CDR3 protein is CASSYDNGPSSSGANVLTF. Written as DNA, the CDR3 is TGTGCCAGCAGTTACGATAACGGACCTTCAAGCTCTGGGGCCAACGTCCTGACTTTC.

The chain couples TRBV7-9 to TRBJ2-1; TRBD1 matches at 8 bases. The CDR3 spans 17 residues. The ends lost 2 bases at V and 5 bases at J; junction bases unmatched: 11. Germline V gene lookup returns CDR1 SEHNR and CDR2 FQNEAQ (reference sequence). The CDR3 loop reads CASSLTFAGQGDNEQFF. CDR3 sequence (DNA): TGTGCCAGCAGCTTAACTTTCGCAGGACAGGGTGACAATGAGCAGTTCTTC.

This chain links TRBV10-3 with TRBJ2-7; 7 bases fit TRBD1. This CDR3 has 15 amino acids. J gave up 4 bases and V 0 bases, and 6 bases lay outside the gene matches. The germline gives CDR1 ENHRY, CDR2 SYGVKD. The CDR3 loop reads CAISESTGARYEQYF. As DNA, the CDR3 is TGTGCCATCAGTGAGTCAACAGGGGCGCGGTACGAGCAGTACTTC.

The chain employs TRBV20-1 and TRBJ1-6, with D possibly being TRBD1 (5 bases). This CDR3 contains 14 residues. Trimming shortened V by 1 base and J by 7 bases, and 11 bases separated the two germline ends. Germline CDR1 and CDR2: DFQATT and SNEGSKA (reference sequence). The CDR3 sequence: CSARGGSRNSPLHF. The CDR3 region has the DNA TGCAGTGCTAGAGGGGGCAGTCGCAATTCACCCCTCCACTTT.

The chain is built from TRBV20-1 and TRBJ2-1; 7 positions agree with TRBD2. This CDR3 is built from 14 residues. Germline V gene lookup returns CDR1 DFQATT and CDR2 SNEGSKA (reference sequence). Trimming at V came to 7 bases and at J to 2 bases, leaving 8 bases not matched to a gene. CDR3 DNA sequence: TGCAGTGGGGCCGCCGGGGGGACCTACAATGAGCAGTTCTTC. Its protein is CSGAAGGTYNEQFF.

The V call is TRBV6-2 or TRBV6-3, the J call TRBJ2-7, with D possibly being TRBD1 or TRBD2 (5 bases each). Germline loops: CDR1 MNHEY, CDR2 SVGEGT. The CDR3 loop spans 16 amino acids. Trimming left V 6 bases short and J 0 bases short, with 18 bases between. CDR3 sequence: CASSPPGWGSSYEQYF. CDR3 sequence (DNA): TGTGCCAGCAGCCCGCCTGGATGGGGGAGCTCCTACGAGCAGTACTTC.

This chain connects TRBV6-5 to TRBJ2-7, with unresolved D. The V end lost 3 bases, the J end lost 3 bases, and 9 bases lay between the germline ends. Germline loops: CDR1 MNHEY, CDR2 SVGAGI. This CDR3 is built from 13 residues. The CDR3 sequence is CASSYSSNYEQYF. As DNA, the CDR3 is TGTGCCAGCAGTTATAGCTCGAACTACGAGCAGTACTTC.

This clonotype was counted at least ten times. The genes are TRBV2 and TRBJ2-7; 13 bases line up with TRBD2. This CDR3 has 15 amino acids. Germline-derived CDR1 and CDR2 are SNHLY and FYNNEI. V shed 2 bases, J shed 3 bases, and the junction held 1 base outside the gene matches. This CDR3 reads CASSERTSGSYEQYF. CDR3 nucleotide sequence: TGTGCCAGCAGTGAACGGACTAGCGGGAGCTACGAGCAGTACTTC.

CDR3 DNA sequence: TGTGCCAGCAGCTTAGAATCGGCTGGGGGCTATGGCTACACCTTC. Translation: CASSLESAGGYGYTF. The chain recombines TRBV7-9 with TRBJ1-2; maybe TRBD1 (5 bases). The V end lost 1 base, the J end lost 4 bases, and 13 bases lay between the germline ends. The CDR3 extends over 15 amino acids. The germline CDR1 and CDR2 sequences are SEHNR and FQNEAQ (reference sequence).

The chain employs TRBV5-5 and TRBJ2-1; D is unclear. The ends were cut back, 4 bases at V and 9 bases at J, with 14 bases in the middle. The CDR3 is made up of 13 amino acids. The germline CDR1 and CDR2 sequences are SGHKS and YYEKEE (reference sequence). CDR3 in DNA: TGTGCCAGCAGCCCGGATGTGGTGGGTGAGCAGTTCTTC. This gives the protein CASSPDVVGEQFF.

This clonotype has a count of ten or more. The V and J genes are TRBV20-1 and TRBJ2-7; 9 nucleotides agree with TRBD2. Losses at the gene ends were 6 bases for V and 3 bases for J; bases not matched to a gene: 3. CDR3 size: 12 residues. From germline, CDR1 is DFQATT and CDR2 SNEGSKA (reference sequence). The CDR3 loop is CSARTSDYEQYF. Written as DNA, the CDR3 is TGCAGTGCCCGGACTAGCGACTACGAGCAGTACTTC.

This clonotype was found many times. This CDR3 reads CMGGGGETQYF. As DNA, the CDR3 is TGCATGGGGGGGGGCGGGGAGACCCAGTACTTC. The V call is TRBV20-1, the J call TRBJ2-5; tentatively, D is TRBD2 (7 bases). Per the germline V gene, CDR1 is DFQATT and CDR2 is SNEGSKA (reference sequence). The CDR3 sequence is 11 residues long.

There are a few counts of this clonotype. The chain is built from TRBV28 and TRBJ1-1; D not resolved. This CDR3 has 13 amino acids. CDR1 and CDR2 from the germline V gene are MDHEN and SYDVKM. V lost 8 bases and J 1 base, leaving 11 bases between the germline ends. The CDR3 loop reads CASGKFKNTEAFF. CDR3 nucleotide sequence: TGTGCCAGCGGAAAGTTCAAGAACACTGAAGCTTTCTTT. The variable domain in full, with the rest retrieved from reference TRBV28 and TRBJ1-1, is DVKVTQSSRYLVKRTGEKVFLECVQDMDHENMFWYRQDPGLGLRLIYFSYDVKMKEKGDIPEGYSVSREKKERFSLILESASTNQTSMYLCASGKFKNTEAFFGQGTRLTVV.

This chain uses TRBV7-8 with TRBJ2-4; no firm D call. The CDR3 extends over 18 amino acids. Germline V gene data show CDR1 as SGHVS and CDR2 as FQNEAQ. V lost 1 base and J 0 bases, leaving 16 bases between the germline ends. CDR3 in amino acids: CASSLGQVFPGAKNIQYF. The CDR3 DNA sequence: TGTGCCAGCAGCTTAGGGCAGGTCTTTCCGGGAGCCAAAAACATTCAGTACTTC.

This chain connects TRBV2 to TRBJ2-5; perhaps TRBD1 as D (6 bases). Germline V CDR1 and CDR2: SNHLY, FYNNEI. Trimming took off 6 bases at V and 1 base at J, with 18 bases between the two ends. CDR3 length equals 16 residues. As DNA, the CDR3 is TGTGCCAGCAGGGGGTCCTCAATACAGGGCCAAGAGACCCAGTACTTC. It translates to CASRGSSIQGQETQYF.